This entry lists 13 T cell receptor beta chains sequenced from one sample in a study of vaccination and CD4 T cells after COVID-19. Treatment here: approximately 9-day PBMC culture with coronavirus spike peptide pools or control peptides (ViraFEST assay). Ahead of the COVID-19 pandemic (2011-2018), the CD4+ T cells of the unexposed donor were collected. The antigens of these receptors remain unknown. Sequencing of the DNA from cultured CD4+ T cells was carried out with the Oncomine TCR Beta short-read assay. Each CDR3 protein gets one entry after TCRdb re-called the PCR reads with MiXCR. The profile shows a few thousand distinct CDR3 sequences, about 43% of them singletons. Sequencing was carried out using CD4+ T cells from blood, cultured in vitro. These receptors originate from a human donor in good health.

This clonotype appeared a few times. The CDR3 DNA sequence: TGCAGTGCCCCTAACGGGGCAGTCCCTTCGAATTCACCCCTCCACTTT. It specifies CSAPNGAVPSNSPLHF. The chain uses TRBV20-1 and TRBJ1-6; maybe TRBD1 (5 bases). V was cut by 6 bases and J by 7 bases, with 22 bases left in between. This CDR3 comprises 16 residues. Germline V gene lookup returns CDR1 DFQATT and CDR2 SNEGSKA (reference sequence).

This clonotype was counted between two and nine times. The chain joins TRBV7-2 to TRBJ2-2; unclear D gene. Germline V lookup: CDR1 SGHTA, CDR2 FQGNSA. The CDR3 sequence is 13 residues long. Trimming took off 3 bases at V and 7 bases at J, with 9 bases between the two ends. CDR3 DNA sequence: TGTGCCAGCAGCTTTGAGAAAAACGGGGAGCTGTTTTTT. This gives the protein CASSFEKNGELFF.

CDR3 DNA sequence: TGCGCCAGCAGCTTAGAAGCGGGAGGATACAATGAGCAGTTCTTC. It specifies CASSLEAGGYNEQFF. The chain has TRBV5-1 and TRBJ2-1, with TRBD2 matching 9 bases. CDR3 size: 15 residues. V dropped 2 bases and J dropped 4; count of bases not matched to a gene: 4. Per the germline V gene, CDR1 is SGHRS and CDR2 is YFSETQ.

This chain connects TRBV23-1 to TRBJ1-5; D unresolved. TRBV23-1 is designated an ORF whose function remains uncertain. V lost 5 bases, J lost 0 bases, and 5 bases lay in between. The CDR3 totals 13 residues. The CDR3: CASSTHSNQPQHF. The DNA for the CDR3 is TGCGCCAGCAGTACGCATAGCAATCAGCCCCAGCATTTT.

The rearrangement links TRBV14 to TRBJ1-6; unclear D gene. Germline CDR1 reads SGHDN; CDR2 reads FVKESK. The CDR3 spans 15 residues. Trimming took 1 base from V and 5 from J, leaving 9 bases between them. CDR3 bases: TGTGCCAGCAGCCAAGGGGGTTTCGATAATTCACCCCTCCACTTT. As protein: CASSQGGFDNSPLHF.

The chain has TRBV7-7 and TRBJ2-7; 12 bases map to TRBD2. This CDR3 contains 15 residues. Germline V gives CDR1 SSHAT, CDR2 FNYEAQ (reference sequence). The junction had 3 bases not matched to a gene; V was cut back by 5 bases and J by 1 base. The CDR3 spells CASSAGLAGSYEQYF. As DNA, the CDR3 is TGTGCCAGCAGCGCCGGACTAGCGGGGTCCTACGAGCAGTACTTC.

This clonotype has a handful of counts. Here the CDR3 DNA reads TGTGCCAGCTCACCGGGGAGGGGTATACTCTCACCCCTCCACTTT. It specifies CASSPGRGILSPLHF. J is TRBJ1-6 and V is TRBV18; tentative D call: TRBD1 (5 bases). Per the germline V gene, CDR1 is KGHSH and CDR2 is LQKENI. V dropped 3 bases and J dropped 10 bases, with 16 bases sitting between them. This CDR3 comprises 15 residues.

V gene TRBV18 combines with J gene TRBJ1-1; D is possibly TRBD1 (5 bases). The V end lost 2 bases, the J end lost 5 bases, and 9 bases lay between the germline ends. The CDR3 is made up of 13 amino acids. Germline CDR1 KGHSH, CDR2 LQKENI. The CDR3 DNA is TGTGCCAGCTCACCAGGGGCGGGGACTGAAGCTTTCTTT. It yields the protein CASSPGAGTEAFF.

The chain carries TRBV30 and TRBJ2-1; 7 nucleotides align to TRBD2. CDR3 length: 15 residues. CDR1 is GTSNPN, CDR2 SVGIG, per germline (reference sequence). J lost 1 base, V lost 4 bases, and 7 bases had no gene match. The CDR3 DNA follows: TGTGCCTGGACCCTAGCGGATGGGTCCTACAATGAGCAGTTCTTC. It encodes CAWTLADGSYNEQFF.

This clonotype was seen more than once but under ten times. The chain couples TRBV28 to TRBJ1-5; D gene unclear. This CDR3 region has 14 residues. The V end lost 5 bases, the J end lost 0 bases, and 8 bases lay between the germline ends. Germline CDR1 is MDHEN and CDR2 is SYDVKM. CDR3 amino acids: CASSQALSNQPQHF. The CDR3 nucleotides are TGTGCCAGCAGTCAAGCGCTTAGCAATCAGCCCCAGCATTTT.

This CDR3 is CATGLAGGPWETQYF. The CDR3 DNA reads TGTGCCACCGGACTAGCGGGGGGGCCGTGGGAGACCCAGTACTTC. This chain links TRBV7-2 with TRBJ2-5; 15 bases align to TRBD2. Germline-derived CDR1 and CDR2 are SGHTA and FQGNSA. The CDR3 is 15 residues long. The V and J ends lost 10 bases and 5 bases, in that order; junction bases with no gene match: 8.

This clonotype was counted once. The CDR3 sequence is CTPGNTEAFF. DNA for the CDR3: TGCACCCCCGGGAACACTGAAGCTTTCTTT. The chain links TRBV20-1 to TRBJ1-1; D is unclear. The CDR3 spans 10 residues. In germline, CDR1 is DFQATT, CDR2 SNEGSKA (reference sequence).

V is TRBV2 and J is TRBJ2-1, with D maybe TRBD1 (7 bases). The CDR3 is 16 residues long. The germline V and J ends were trimmed by 4 bases and 6 bases, with 19 bases remaining between them. The germline gives CDR1 SNHLY, CDR2 FYNNEI. The CDR3 is CASSGGDRLFANEQFF. The CDR3 region has the DNA TGTGCCAGCAGTGGGGGGGACAGACTTTTCGCCAATGAGCAGTTCTTC.